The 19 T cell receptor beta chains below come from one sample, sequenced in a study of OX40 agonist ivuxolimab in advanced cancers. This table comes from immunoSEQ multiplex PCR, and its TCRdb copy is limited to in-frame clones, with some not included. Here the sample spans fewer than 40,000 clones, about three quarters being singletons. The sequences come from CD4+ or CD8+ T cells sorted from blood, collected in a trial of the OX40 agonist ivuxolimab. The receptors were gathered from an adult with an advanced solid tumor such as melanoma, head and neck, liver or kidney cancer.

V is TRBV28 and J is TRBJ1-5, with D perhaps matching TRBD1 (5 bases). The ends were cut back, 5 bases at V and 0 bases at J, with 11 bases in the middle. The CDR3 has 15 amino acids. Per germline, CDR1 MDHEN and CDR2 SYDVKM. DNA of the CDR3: TGTGCCAGCAGTACTGAGGGACTTAGCAATCAGCCCCAGCATTTT. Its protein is CASSTEGLSNQPQHF.

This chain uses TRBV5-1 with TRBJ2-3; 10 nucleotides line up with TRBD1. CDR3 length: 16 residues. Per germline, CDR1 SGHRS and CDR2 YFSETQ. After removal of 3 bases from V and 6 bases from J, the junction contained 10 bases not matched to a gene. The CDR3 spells CASSSGQGRARDTQYF. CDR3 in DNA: TGCGCCAGCAGCTCGGGACAGGGGCGCGCAAGGGATACGCAGTATTTT.

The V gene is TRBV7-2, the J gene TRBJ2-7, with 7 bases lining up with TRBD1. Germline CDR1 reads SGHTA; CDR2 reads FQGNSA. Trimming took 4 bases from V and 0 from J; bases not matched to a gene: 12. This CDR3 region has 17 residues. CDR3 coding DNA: TGTGCCAGCAGCTCACTCAGGGGGTTAGGCAGCTCCTACGAGCAGTACTTC. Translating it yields CASSSLRGLGSSYEQYF.

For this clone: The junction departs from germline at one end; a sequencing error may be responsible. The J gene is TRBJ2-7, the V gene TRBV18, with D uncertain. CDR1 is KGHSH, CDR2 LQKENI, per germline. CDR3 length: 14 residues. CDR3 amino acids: CASSPAGPGYEQCF. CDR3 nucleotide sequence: TGTGCCAGCTCACCAGCAGGCCCAGGTTACGAGCAGTGCTTC.

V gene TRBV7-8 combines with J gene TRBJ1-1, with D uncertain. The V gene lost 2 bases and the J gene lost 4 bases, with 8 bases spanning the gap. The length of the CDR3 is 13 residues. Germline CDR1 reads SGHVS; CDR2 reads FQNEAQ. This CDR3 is CASSLKGSTEAFF. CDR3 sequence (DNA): TGTGCCAGCAGCTTAAAGGGAAGCACTGAAGCTTTCTTT. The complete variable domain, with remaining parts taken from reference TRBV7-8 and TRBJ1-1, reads GAGVSQSPRYKVAKRGQDVALRCDPISGHVSLFWYQQALGQGPEFLTYFQNEAQLDKSGLPSDRFFAERPEGSVSTLKIQRTQQEDSAVYLCASSLKGSTEAFFGQGTRLTVV.

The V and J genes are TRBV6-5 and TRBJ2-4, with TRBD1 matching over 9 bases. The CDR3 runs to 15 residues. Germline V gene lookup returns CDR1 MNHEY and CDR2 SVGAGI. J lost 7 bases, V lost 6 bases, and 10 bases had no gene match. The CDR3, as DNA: TGTGCCAGCAGCTCGGACAGGGGAGGGAGTAACATTCAGTACTTC. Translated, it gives CASSSDRGGSNIQYF.

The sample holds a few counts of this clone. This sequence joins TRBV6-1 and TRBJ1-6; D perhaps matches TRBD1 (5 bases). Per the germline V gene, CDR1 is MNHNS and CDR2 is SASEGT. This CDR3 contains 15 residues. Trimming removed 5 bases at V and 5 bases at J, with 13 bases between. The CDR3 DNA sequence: TGTGCCAGCAGTTTGGGGACTGCCGATAATTCACCCCTCCACTTT. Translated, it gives CASSLGTADNSPLHF.

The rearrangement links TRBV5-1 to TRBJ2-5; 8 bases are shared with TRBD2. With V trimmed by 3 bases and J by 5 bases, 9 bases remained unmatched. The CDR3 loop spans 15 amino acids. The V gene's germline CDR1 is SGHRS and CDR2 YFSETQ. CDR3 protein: CASSSTGGPGETQYF. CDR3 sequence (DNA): TGCGCCAGCAGCTCAACGGGGGGGCCTGGGGAGACCCAGTACTTC.

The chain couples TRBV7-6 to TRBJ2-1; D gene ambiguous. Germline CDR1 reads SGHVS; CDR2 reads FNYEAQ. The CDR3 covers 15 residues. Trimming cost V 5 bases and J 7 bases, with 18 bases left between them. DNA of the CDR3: TGTGCCAGCAGCATGGACCCTGGCGGCTTTAATGAGCAGTTCTTC. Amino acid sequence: CASSMDPGGFNEQFF. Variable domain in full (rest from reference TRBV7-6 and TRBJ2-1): GAGVSQSPRYKVTKRGQDVALRCDPISGHVSLYWYRQALGQGPEFLTYFNYEAQQDKSGLPNDRFSAERPEGSISTLTIQRTEQRDSAMYRCASSMDPGGFNEQFFGPGTRLTVL.

For the CDR3, the DNA is TGTGCCAGCAGTGAAGCGGGATTGAAGACGGACTATGGCTACACCTTC. Translating gives CASSEAGLKTDYGYTF. V usage is TRBV2 and J usage is TRBJ1-2; D ambiguous. The V gene's germline CDR1 is SNHLY and CDR2 FYNNEI. V lost 0 bases, J lost 3 bases, and 14 bases lay in between. The CDR3 has 16 amino acids.

The CDR3 protein is CASSFDGTGGNQPQHF. CDR3 nucleotides: TGCGCCAGCAGCTTTGACGGGACAGGGGGCAATCAGCCCCAGCATTTT. The chain employs TRBV5-1 and TRBJ1-5, with TRBD1 matching 10 bases. There are 16 residues in the CDR3. Germline trimming cut 2 bases from V and 2 bases from J; bases unmatched to any gene: 4. Per germline, CDR1 SGHRS and CDR2 YFSETQ.

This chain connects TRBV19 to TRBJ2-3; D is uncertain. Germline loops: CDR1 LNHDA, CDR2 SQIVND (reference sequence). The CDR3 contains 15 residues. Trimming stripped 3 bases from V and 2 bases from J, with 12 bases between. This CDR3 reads CASSMATYFTDTQYF. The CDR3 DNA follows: TGTGCCAGTAGTATGGCCACTTACTTCACAGATACGCAGTATTTT.

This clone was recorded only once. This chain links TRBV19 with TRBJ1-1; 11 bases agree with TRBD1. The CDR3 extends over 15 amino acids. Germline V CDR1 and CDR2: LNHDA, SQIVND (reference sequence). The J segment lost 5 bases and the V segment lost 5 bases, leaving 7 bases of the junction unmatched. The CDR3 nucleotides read TGTGCCAGTAGTCCTCCGGGACAGGGGGGTACTGAAGCTTTCTTT. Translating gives CASSPPGQGGTEAFF.

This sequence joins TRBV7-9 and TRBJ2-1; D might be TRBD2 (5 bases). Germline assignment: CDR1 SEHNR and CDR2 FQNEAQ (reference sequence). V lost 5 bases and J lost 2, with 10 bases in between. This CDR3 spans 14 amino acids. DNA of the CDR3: TGTGCCAGCAGCGGAGGAAGGGCCTACAATGAGCAGTTCTTC. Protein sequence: CASSGGRAYNEQFF.

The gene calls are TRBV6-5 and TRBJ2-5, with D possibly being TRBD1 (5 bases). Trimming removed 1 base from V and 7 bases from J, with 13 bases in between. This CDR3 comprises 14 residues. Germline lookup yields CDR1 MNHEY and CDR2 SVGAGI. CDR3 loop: CASSYLDSKRTQYF. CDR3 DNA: TGTGCCAGCAGTTACTTAGACAGTAAGAGGACCCAGTACTTC.

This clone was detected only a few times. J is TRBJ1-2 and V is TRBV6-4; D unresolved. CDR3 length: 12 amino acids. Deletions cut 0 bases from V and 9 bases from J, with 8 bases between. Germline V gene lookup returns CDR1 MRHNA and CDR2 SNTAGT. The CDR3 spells CASSDSGSSYTF. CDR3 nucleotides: TGTGCCAGCAGTGACTCAGGGTCGAGCTACACCTTC.

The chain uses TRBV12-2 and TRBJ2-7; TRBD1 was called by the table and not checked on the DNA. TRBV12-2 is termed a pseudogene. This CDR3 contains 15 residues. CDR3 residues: CASSYSLDRELEQYF. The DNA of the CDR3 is TGTGCCAGCAGCTACTCCTTGGACAGGGAATTAGAGCAGTACTTC.

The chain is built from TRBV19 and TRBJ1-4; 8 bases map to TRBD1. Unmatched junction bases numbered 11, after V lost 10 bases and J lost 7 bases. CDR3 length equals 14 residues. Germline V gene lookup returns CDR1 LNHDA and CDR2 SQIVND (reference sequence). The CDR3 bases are TGTGCCACCATGAATCCAGGGGGCAGTGAAAAACTGTTTTTT. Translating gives CATMNPGGSEKLFF.

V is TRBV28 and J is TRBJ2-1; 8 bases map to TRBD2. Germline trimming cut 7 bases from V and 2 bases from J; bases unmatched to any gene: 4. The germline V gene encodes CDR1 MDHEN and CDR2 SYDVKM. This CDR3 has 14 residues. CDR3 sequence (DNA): TGTGCCAGCATCCCGGGGGGGGCCTACAATGAGCAGTTCTTC. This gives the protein CASIPGGAYNEQFF.